This note documents a single TCR beta chain sequence. Authors' data handling: For nucleated cells, counts were estimated from reference gene primer amplification. The method was immunoSEQ multiplex PCR; TCRdb's version includes in-frame clones alone and lacks a portion of them. The DNA was the basis for D and trimming; V, J and clone size are from that table. The data hold some 260,000 clones, with around 88% observed a single time. The sample is drawn from a study of blood T cell repertoires in COVID-19. Study-level information: T cells, B-cell-depleted T cells, or PBMCs provided the cDNA or gDNA that served as material.

This TCR was sampled from an elderly man with acute or convalescent COVID-19. The specimen was peripheral blood.

DNA for the CDR3: TGCAGCGTTGAAGGCGGGAGCTCCTACAATGAGCAGTTCTTC. It yields the protein CSVEGGSSYNEQFF. The rearrangement joins TRBV29-1 to TRBJ2-1, with 7 bases that match TRBD2. The CDR3 length is 14 residues. J was trimmed by 0 bases and V by 1 base; bases with no gene match: 0. Germline V gives CDR1 SQVTM, CDR2 ANQGSEA.